This TCR beta chain was sequenced for a study of blood T cells in healthy people across ages. PCR was performed a second time for 7 to 11 cycles using a sample-barcoded 5' primer and a J-beta primer mix. TCRdb re-analysed the 5' RACE reads in MiXCR, keeping a single row per CDR3 protein. This sample has fewer than 700,000 distinct CDR3 sequences; around 41% occur once, and the top ten carry around 30%. The source is an older man in good health. The source material was blood.

This chain's CDR3 is CSALQRDYTGDTQYF. The CDR3 DNA sequence: TGCAGTGCTTTACAAAGGGACTATACAGGAGATACGCAGTATTTT. The J gene is TRBJ2-3, the V gene TRBV20-1; 7 bases are shared with TRBD2. The CDR3 sequence is 15 residues long. CDR1 DFQATT and CDR2 SNEGSKA come from the germline V gene (reference sequence). Unmatched junction bases numbered 13, after V lost 5 bases and J lost 5 bases.